These 4 T cell receptor beta chains share one sample of origin, sequenced in a study of T cells after yellow fever vaccination. Using its own MiXCR run on the 5' RACE reads, TCRdb lists one record per CDR3 protein. The sample lists 400,000 to 450,000 distinct CDR3 sequences, around 20% occurring once. The sequencing here drew on PBMCs, taken before the yellow fever booster vaccination. All receptors derive from a man younger than 35 who received the YFV17D yellow fever vaccine.

The chain carries TRBV12-3 or TRBV12-4 and TRBJ1-1, with 7 nucleotides matching TRBD1. Germline trimming cut 5 bases from V and 4 bases from J; bases unmatched to any gene: 7. The length of the CDR3 is 14 residues. The CDR3 is CASSRTGELTEAFF. The CDR3 nucleotides are TGTGCCAGCAGTCGCACAGGGGAGCTCACTGAAGCTTTCTTT.

V usage is TRBV3-1 and J usage is TRBJ1-5, with D unresolved. The CDR3 runs 12 residues. V was cut by 3 bases and J by 5 bases, with 5 bases left in between. Looked up from germline, CDR1 is LGHDT and CDR2 is YNNKEL (reference sequence). In DNA, the CDR3 is TGTGCCAGCAGCCACGGGCATCAGCCCCAGCATTTT. Its protein is CASSHGHQPQHF.

This clonotype was detected only a few times. CDR3 sequence (DNA): TGTGCCACCAGTCCAGGGGGCTTCACCGGGGAGCTGTTTTTT. Its protein product is CATSPGGFTGELFF. The V and J genes are TRBV24-1 and TRBJ2-2, with 8 bases fitting TRBD1. The junction had 3 bases not matched to a gene; V was cut back by 6 bases and J by 4 bases. This CDR3 is 14 amino acids long. Looked up from germline, CDR1 is KGHDR and CDR2 is SFDVKD.

The chain links TRBV20-1 to TRBJ2-7, with 12 bases lining up with TRBD2. This CDR3 comprises 14 residues. Trimming took 5 bases from V and 5 from J; bases not matched to a gene: 7. In germline, CDR1 is DFQATT, CDR2 SNEGSKA (reference sequence). The CDR3 is CSALTSGGRDEQYF. The CDR3, as DNA: TGCAGTGCTTTGACTAGCGGGGGCCGGGACGAGCAGTACTTC.